This TCR beta chain was sequenced during a study of blood T cells in healthy people across ages. This clonotype was seen a single time. The CDR3 is made up of 17 amino acids. Germline V CDR1 and CDR2: LGHNA, YNFKEQ. With a J-beta primer mix and a sample-barcoded 5' primer, a second PCR ran about 6 to 11 cycles. TCRdb re-derived calls from the 5' RACE reads in MiXCR, one entry per CDR3 protein. The sample yields roughly 1,000,000 distinct CDR3 sequences, approximately 25% seen once. This same sample was also part of a study on T cells of mothers and their children.

This TCR was sampled from a girl aged 2-10 years in good health. The sample comprised blood. The gene calls are TRBV4-2 and TRBJ2-5; 14 bases line up with TRBD2. The last part of the DNA fits TRBJ2-1 better; the J call may be wrong. The CDR3 is CASSQDQTSGRAGEQFF. The DNA for the CDR3 is TGTGCCAGCAGCCAAGATCAGACTAGCGGGAGGGCCGGTGAGCAGTTCTTC.